This T cell receptor beta chain was sequenced during a study of blood T cell repertoires in COVID-19. The table lists this clone with a few counts. Measured with immunoSEQ multiplex PCR; TCRdb has only the in-frame clones, and not every one. The sample lists about 280,000 clones; 70% to 90% were seen once. The CDR3 is 12 amino acids. Germline-derived CDR1 and CDR2 are MNHEY and SVGEGT. With 6 bases removed from V and 6 bases from J, the gap between germline ends came to 10 bases. This TCR came from a woman aged 40-49 years who had recovered from COVID-19. The sample was PBMCs or T cells enriched from blood (not recorded which). The chain couples TRBV6-2 or TRBV6-3 to TRBJ2-3; the D is unclear. Written as DNA, the CDR3 is TGTGCCAGCAGCATTACAGAGGATACGCAGTATTTT. It encodes CASSITEDTQYF.